Presented here are 16 T cell receptor beta chains from one specimen sequenced in a study of response to subunit inactivated influenza vaccine. MiXCR, run by TCRdb on the RT-PCR reads, gives a single entry per CDR3 protein. The repertoire holds 540,000 or so distinct CDR3 sequences, roughly 13% seen once, with roughly 13% in the top ten. Sequences were derived from PBMCs from blood, sampled roughly 48 days after vaccination. These receptors came from a man between 45 and 60 years old who received an inactivated influenza vaccine.

This clonotype has ten or more counts. V and J are TRBV20-1 and TRBJ2-1; 7 nucleotides line up with TRBD2. In germline, CDR1 is DFQATT, CDR2 SNEGSKA (reference sequence). V trimming: 4 bases; J trimming: 3 bases; junction bases outside the gene matches: 6. This CDR3 contains 14 residues. Here the CDR3 DNA reads TGCAGTGCTAATGGGGGGGAGCGCTACAATGAGCAGTTCTTC. Translated, it gives CSANGGERYNEQFF.

This clonotype was counted between two and nine times. The chain uses TRBV20-1 and TRBJ2-7; 10 nucleotides match TRBD2. Germline V CDR1 and CDR2: DFQATT, SNEGSKA (reference sequence). V was clipped by 0 bases and J by 3 bases; unmatched bases: 2. This CDR3 is built from 14 residues. CDR3 region: CSAREGTSDYEQYF. CDR3 DNA: TGCAGTGCTAGAGAGGGGACTAGCGACTACGAGCAGTACTTC.

This clonotype was seen at least ten times. The rearrangement joins TRBV6-1 to TRBJ2-7; either TRBD1 or TRBD2 may supply D (5 bases each). V was pared by 5 bases and J by 5 bases, with 16 bases between. Germline CDR1 and CDR2: MNHNS and SASEGT. The CDR3 has 14 residues. Here the CDR3 reads CASSIGSSGHEQYF. Here the CDR3 DNA reads TGTGCCAGCAGTATAGGGAGTTCGGGACACGAGCAGTACTTC.

This clonotype was detected only a few times. The chain couples TRBV12-3 or TRBV12-4 to TRBJ1-4, with TRBD1 matching 10 bases. V was pared by 4 bases and J by 3 bases, with 5 bases of the junction left unmatched. The CDR3 contains 16 residues. The CDR3 coding sequence is TGTGCCAGCAGTTCCGGGACAGGGGTCGCTAATGAAAAACTGTTTTTT. Translating gives CASSSGTGVANEKLFF.

The gene calls are TRBV28 and TRBJ2-7; no clear D. Germline lookup yields CDR1 MDHEN and CDR2 SYDVKM. Between the trimmed V and J ends, which lost 6 bases and 4 bases, there was a span of 13 bases. The CDR3 spans 13 residues. The CDR3 loop reads CASSYLLDYEQYF. CDR3 DNA: TGTGCCAGCAGCTACCTACTGGATTACGAGCAGTACTTC.

In its sample, this clonotype was seen once. This chain joins TRBV4-3 and TRBJ2-2; unclear D gene. Trimming cost V 2 bases and J 5 bases, with 12 bases left between them. The CDR3 sequence is 15 residues long. Germline V CDR1 and CDR2: LGHNA, YSLEER. For the CDR3, the DNA is TGCGCCAGCAGCCAATCTAGTAGGGCAACCGGGGAGCTGTTTTTT. It specifies CASSQSSRATGELFF.

Many counts were recorded for this clonotype. The rearrangement uses TRBV5-1 and TRBJ2-7; 10 nucleotides line up with TRBD1. CDR1 is SGHRS and CDR2 is YFSETQ in the germline V gene. This CDR3 region has 13 residues. The trim removed 6 bases at V and 6 bases at J, leaving 6 bases unmatched. The CDR3 DNA sequence: TGCGCCAGCAATACCGGACAGGGGGTCGAGCAGTACTTC. Amino acid sequence: CASNTGQGVEQYF.

In its sample, this clonotype was seen many times. This chain joins TRBV12-3 or TRBV12-4 and TRBJ2-1, with 9 positions matching TRBD1. With 1 base clipped from V and 4 bases from J, the junction kept 5 bases outside the gene matches. The CDR3 spans 16 residues. This CDR3 is CASSLVGDRVYNEQFF. CDR3 nucleotide sequence: TGTGCCAGCAGTTTAGTTGGGGACAGGGTATACAATGAGCAGTTCTTC.

This chain connects TRBV28 to TRBJ2-1; 10 nucleotides align to TRBD1. The ends lost 7 bases at V and 9 bases at J; junction bases unmatched: 9. Germline V gene sequence: CDR1 MDHEN, CDR2 SYDVKM. The CDR3 spans 14 residues. CDR3 protein: CASTAGQGVGEQFF. The CDR3 DNA follows: TGTGCCAGCACCGCAGGACAGGGGGTCGGTGAGCAGTTCTTC.

The chain recombines TRBV20-1 with TRBJ2-5; weak D call: TRBD2 (6 bases). Germline CDR1 is DFQATT and CDR2 is SNEGSKA (reference sequence). V was clipped by 0 bases and J by 7 bases, with 12 bases between them. The CDR3 extends over 13 amino acids. In DNA form, the CDR3 reads TGCAGTGCTAGAGATCGGAGGGGTCGGACCCAGTACTTC. This gives the protein CSARDRRGRTQYF.

This clonotype has more than one count but fewer than ten. The chain combines TRBV6-5 with TRBJ1-2; no clear D gene. The CDR3 length is 17 residues. CDR1 is MNHEY and CDR2 is SVGAGI in the germline V gene. V lost 2 bases to trimming and J lost 2 bases, with 18 bases between them. CDR3 in amino acids: CASSYIGQYLANYGYTF. The CDR3 nucleotides read TGTGCCAGCAGTTACATCGGTCAATACCTGGCGAACTATGGCTACACCTTC.

This clonotype was observed a handful of times. This chain connects TRBV10-3 to TRBJ2-3, with 10 bases fitting TRBD1. Trimming removed 6 bases from V and 0 bases from J; junction bases left unmatched: 3. CDR1 is ENHRY and CDR2 is SYGVKD in the germline V gene. This CDR3 has 15 amino acids. The CDR3 is CAIRGQGSSTDTQYF. The CDR3 DNA follows: TGTGCCATCAGGGGACAGGGGAGTAGCACAGATACGCAGTATTTT.

This clonotype was counted between two and nine times. The gene calls are TRBV5-1 and TRBJ2-3; TRBD1 agrees at 8 bases. Germline CDR1 is SGHRS and CDR2 is YFSETQ. Trimming removed 5 bases from V and 2 bases from J; junction bases left unmatched: 7. The CDR3 loop spans 15 amino acids. CDR3 sequence reads: CASSHGQGNTDTQYF. DNA of the CDR3: TGCGCCAGCAGTCACGGACAGGGAAACACAGATACGCAGTATTTT.

The table lists this clonotype with a few counts. V and J are TRBV4-2 and TRBJ2-2, with 7 bases aligning to TRBD1. CDR3 size: 14 residues. Germline lookup yields CDR1 LGHNA and CDR2 YNFKEQ. Germline trimming cut 6 bases from V and 0 bases from J; bases unmatched to any gene: 1. CDR3 amino acids: CASRDRANTGELFF. The CDR3 bases are TGTGCCAGCAGAGACAGGGCGAACACCGGGGAGCTGTTTTTT.

The V and J genes are TRBV28 and TRBJ1-4; no firm D call. The CDR3 is 13 amino acids. Trimming pared 7 bases from V and 7 bases from J, leaving 13 bases between. Looked up from germline, CDR1 is MDHEN and CDR2 is SYDVKM. The CDR3 is CASTVRHAEKLFF. CDR3 DNA: TGTGCCAGCACCGTCCGGCACGCTGAAAAACTGTTTTTT.

This clonotype was recorded a few times. V and J are TRBV5-6 and TRBJ2-6, with D possibly matching TRBD2 (6 bases). Germline V CDR1 and CDR2: SGHDT, YYEEEE. V was trimmed by 3 bases and J by 7 bases, leaving 14 bases between them. The CDR3 has 15 residues. DNA for the CDR3: TGTGCCAGCAGCTCCATTGGGGGGATAGCCAACGTCCTGACTTTC. This gives the protein CASSSIGGIANVLTF.